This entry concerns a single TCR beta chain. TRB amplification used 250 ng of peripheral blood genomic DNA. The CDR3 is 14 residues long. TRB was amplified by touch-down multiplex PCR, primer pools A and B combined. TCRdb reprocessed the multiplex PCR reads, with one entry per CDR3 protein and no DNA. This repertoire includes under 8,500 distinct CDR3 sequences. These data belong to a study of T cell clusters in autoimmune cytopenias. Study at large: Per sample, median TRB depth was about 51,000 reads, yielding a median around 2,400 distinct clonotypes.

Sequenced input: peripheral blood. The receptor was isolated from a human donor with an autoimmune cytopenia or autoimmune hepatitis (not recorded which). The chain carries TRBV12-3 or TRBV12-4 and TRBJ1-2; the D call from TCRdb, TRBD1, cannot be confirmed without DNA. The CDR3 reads CASYGQGLGYGYTF.